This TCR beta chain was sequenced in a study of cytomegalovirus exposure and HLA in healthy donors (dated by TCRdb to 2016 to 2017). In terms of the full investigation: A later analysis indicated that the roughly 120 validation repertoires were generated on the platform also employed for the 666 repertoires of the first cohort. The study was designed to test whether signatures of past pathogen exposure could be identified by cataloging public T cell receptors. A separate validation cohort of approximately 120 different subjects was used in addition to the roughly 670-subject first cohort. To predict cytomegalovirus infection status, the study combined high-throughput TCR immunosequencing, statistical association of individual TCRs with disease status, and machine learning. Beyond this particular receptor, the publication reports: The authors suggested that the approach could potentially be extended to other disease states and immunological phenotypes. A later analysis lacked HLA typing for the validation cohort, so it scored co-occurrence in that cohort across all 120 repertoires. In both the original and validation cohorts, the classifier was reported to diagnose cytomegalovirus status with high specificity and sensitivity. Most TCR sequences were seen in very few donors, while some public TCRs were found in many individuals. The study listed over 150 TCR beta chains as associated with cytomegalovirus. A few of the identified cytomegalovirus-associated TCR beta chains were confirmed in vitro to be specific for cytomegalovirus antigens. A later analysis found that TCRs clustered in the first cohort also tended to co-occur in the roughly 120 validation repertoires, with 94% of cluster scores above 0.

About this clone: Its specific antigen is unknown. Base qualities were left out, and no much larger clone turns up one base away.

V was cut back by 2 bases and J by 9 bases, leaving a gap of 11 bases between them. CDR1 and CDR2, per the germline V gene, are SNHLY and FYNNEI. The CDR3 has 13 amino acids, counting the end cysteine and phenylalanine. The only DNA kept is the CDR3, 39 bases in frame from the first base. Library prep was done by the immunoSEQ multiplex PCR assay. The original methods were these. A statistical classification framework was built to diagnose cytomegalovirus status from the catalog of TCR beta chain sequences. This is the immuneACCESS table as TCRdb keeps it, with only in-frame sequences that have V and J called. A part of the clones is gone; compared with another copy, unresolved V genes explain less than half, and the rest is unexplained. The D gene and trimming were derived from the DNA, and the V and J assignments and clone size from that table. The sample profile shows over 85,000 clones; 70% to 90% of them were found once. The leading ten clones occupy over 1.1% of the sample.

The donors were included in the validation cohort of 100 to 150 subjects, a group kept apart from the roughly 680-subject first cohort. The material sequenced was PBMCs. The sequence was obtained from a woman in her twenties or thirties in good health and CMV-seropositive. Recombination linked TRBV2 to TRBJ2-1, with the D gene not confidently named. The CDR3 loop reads CASSERQVIEQFF. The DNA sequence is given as TGTGCCAGCAGTGAACGGCAGGTCATTGAGCAGTTCTTC. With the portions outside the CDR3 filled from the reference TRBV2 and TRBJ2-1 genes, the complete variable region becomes EPEVTQTPSHQVTQMGQEVILRCVPISNHLYFYWYRQILGQKVEFLVSFYNNEISEKSEIFDDQFSVERPDGSNFTLKIRSTKLEDSAMYFCASSERQVIEQFFGPGTRLTVL.